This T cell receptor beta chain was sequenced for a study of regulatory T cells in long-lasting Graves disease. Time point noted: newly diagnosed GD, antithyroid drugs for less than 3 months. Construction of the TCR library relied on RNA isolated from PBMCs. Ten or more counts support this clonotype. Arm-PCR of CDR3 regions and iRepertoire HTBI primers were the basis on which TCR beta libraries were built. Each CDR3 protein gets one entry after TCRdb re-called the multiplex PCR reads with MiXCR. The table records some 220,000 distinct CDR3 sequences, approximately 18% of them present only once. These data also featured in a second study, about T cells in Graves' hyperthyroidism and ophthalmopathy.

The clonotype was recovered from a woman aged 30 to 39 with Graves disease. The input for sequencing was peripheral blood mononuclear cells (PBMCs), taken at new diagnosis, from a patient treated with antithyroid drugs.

CDR3 nucleotide sequence: TGTGCCTGGAGTGTATCGGCAGGCTCAGGAGGGACCCAGTACTTC. Translated, it gives CAWSVSAGSGGTQYF. This chain uses TRBV30 with TRBJ2-5; D may be TRBD2 (5 bases). Trimming shortened V by 0 bases and J by 7 bases, and 18 bases separated the two germline ends. CDR3 length equals 15 residues. Germline loops: CDR1 GTSNPN, CDR2 SVGIG (reference sequence). Together with reference TRBV30 and TRBJ2-5, the CDR3 gives the full variable domain: SQTIHQWPATLVQPVGSPLSLECTVEGTSNPNLYWYRQAAGRGLQLLFYSVGIGQISSEVPQNLSASRPQDRQFILSSKKLLLSDSGFYLCAWSVSAGSGGTQYFGPGTRLLVL.